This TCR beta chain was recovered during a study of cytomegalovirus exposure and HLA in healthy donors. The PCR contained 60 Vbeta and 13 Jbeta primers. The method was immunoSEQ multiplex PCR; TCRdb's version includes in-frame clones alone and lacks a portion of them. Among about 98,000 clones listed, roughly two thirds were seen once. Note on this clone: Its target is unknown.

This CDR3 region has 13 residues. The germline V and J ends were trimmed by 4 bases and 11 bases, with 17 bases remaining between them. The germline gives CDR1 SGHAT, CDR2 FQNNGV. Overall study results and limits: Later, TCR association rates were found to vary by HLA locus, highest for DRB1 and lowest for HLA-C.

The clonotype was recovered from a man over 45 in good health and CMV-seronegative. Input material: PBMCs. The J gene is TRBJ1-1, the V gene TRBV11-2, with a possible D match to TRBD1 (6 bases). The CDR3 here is CASSSRQVGYAFF. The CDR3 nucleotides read TGTGCCAGCAGCTCTAGACAGGTCGGGTACGCTTTCTTT.